The 26 T cell receptor beta chains listed next were all sequenced from one sample in a study of blood T cell repertoires in COVID-19. Profiled with immunoSEQ multiplex PCR; TCRdb holds only in-frame clones, not every one. The sample holds 65,000 to 90,000 clones; roughly 86% are singletons and the top ten take about 8%. Sequencing was performed on peripheral blood. Source of these receptors: a man aged 45-65 years with active COVID-19.

V usage is TRBV19 and J usage is TRBJ2-5; maybe TRBD1 (7 bases). CDR1 is LNHDA, CDR2 SQIVND, per germline (reference sequence). The CDR3 contains 12 residues. The ends were cut back, 7 bases at V and 4 bases at J, with 10 bases in the middle. The CDR3 reads CASTGGGETQYF. In nucleotides, the CDR3 is TGTGCCAGTACAGGGGGAGGAGAGACCCAGTACTTC.

The rearrangement uses TRBV5-8 and TRBJ2-7, with D possibly matching TRBD2 (6 bases). The V gene lost 4 bases and the J gene lost 7 bases, with 15 bases spanning the gap. The length of the CDR3 is 13 residues. The germline gives CDR1 SGHTS, CDR2 YDEGEE. CDR3 nucleotide sequence: TGTGCCAGCAGCCGCGGAGGTCTAGCGGAGCAGTACTTC. As protein: CASSRGGLAEQYF.

The J gene is TRBJ1-2, the V gene TRBV7-9, with D tentatively TRBD1 (6 bases). The CDR3 totals 16 residues. V was shortened by 5 bases and J by 0 bases, with 16 bases between the two germline ends. Looked up from germline, CDR1 is SEHNR and CDR2 is FQNEAQ (reference sequence). CDR3 region: CASSVVIRGTNYGYTF. The CDR3 DNA follows: TGTGCCAGCAGCGTAGTGATCAGGGGTACTAACTATGGCTACACCTTC.

DNA of the CDR3: TGTGCCAGCTCACCGGACAGGGCGAACACTGAAGCTTTCTTT. Residues: CASSPDRANTEAFF. The gene calls are TRBV18 and TRBJ1-1, with 8 bases aligning to TRBD1. Trimming cost V 3 bases and J 1 base; bases outside gene matches: 1. The CDR3 contains 14 residues. Germline CDR1 reads KGHSH; CDR2 reads LQKENI.

V and J are TRBV4-1 and TRBJ2-7, with 7 bases fitting TRBD1. The V and J ends lost 3 bases and 1 base, in that order; junction bases with no gene match: 9. Germline CDR1 is MGHRA and CDR2 is YSYEKL. CDR3 length equals 16 residues. The CDR3 nucleotides read TGCGCCAGCAGCCAGGTTTCGGGACAGCTGTCCTACGAGCAGTACTTC. Translating it yields CASSQVSGQLSYEQYF.

The rearrangement links TRBV4-3 to TRBJ1-2; 8 positions agree with TRBD1. With 4 bases clipped from V and 3 bases from J, the junction kept 1 base outside the gene matches. The germline gives CDR1 LGHNA, CDR2 YSLEER. CDR3 size: 13 residues. The DNA of the CDR3 is TGCGCCAGCAGCCGGGGACAGGACTATGGCTACACCTTC. This codes for CASSRGQDYGYTF.

The chain carries TRBV4-3 and TRBJ2-6; 7 bases align to TRBD2. V lost 0 bases and J lost 0; bases outside the gene matches: 5. The CDR3 spans 18 residues. Germline-derived CDR1 and CDR2 are LGHNA and YSLEER. The CDR3 sequence is CASSQDASGGSGANVLTF. The DNA for the CDR3 is TGCGCCAGCAGCCAAGACGCTAGCGGAGGCTCTGGGGCCAACGTCCTGACTTTC.

The chain employs TRBV7-7 and TRBJ2-1, with a weak D call TRBD2 (6 bases). Germline CDR1 reads SSHAT; CDR2 reads FNYEAQ (reference sequence). Trimming shortened V by 3 bases and J by 8 bases, and 17 bases separated the two germline ends. This CDR3 is built from 15 residues. The CDR3 is CASSLGLPEDHEQFF. The CDR3 region has the DNA TGTGCCAGCAGCTTGGGACTCCCCGAGGACCATGAGCAGTTCTTC.

The J gene is TRBJ2-1, the V gene TRBV6-4, with 7 bases that match TRBD1. CDR1 is MRHNA, CDR2 SNTAGT, per germline. This CDR3 region has 15 residues. Losses at the gene ends were 4 bases for V and 1 base for J; bases not matched to a gene: 4. The CDR3: CASSGSGGSYNEQFF. In nucleotides, the CDR3 is TGTGCCAGCAGTGGCTCAGGGGGATCCTACAATGAGCAGTTCTTC.

This rearrangement joins TRBV5-1 to TRBJ2-1; D unclear. CDR1 is SGHRS and CDR2 is YFSETQ in the germline V gene. The CDR3 consists of 14 residues. Deletions cut 2 bases from V and 1 base from J, with 7 bases between. The CDR3 DNA follows: TGCGCCAGCAGCTTACGGGTTTCCTACAATGAGCAGTTCTTC. Translated: CASSLRVSYNEQFF.

The chain recombines TRBV28 with TRBJ2-1; 7 bases match TRBD2. The CDR3 sequence is 16 residues long. The germline CDR1 and CDR2 sequences are MDHEN and SYDVKM. J was trimmed by 9 bases and V by 3 bases; bases with no gene match: 14. The CDR3 coding sequence is TGTGCCAGCAGTTTTTTGGGCGGGAGAAGGTCAGGTGAGCAGTTCTTC. It is translated as CASSFLGGRRSGEQFF.

The CDR3 region is CASSRNDRASSTDTQYF. CDR3 sequence (DNA): TGTGCCAGCTCACGAAACGACAGGGCCTCTAGCACAGATACGCAGTATTTT. The chain joins TRBV18 to TRBJ2-3, with 7 positions matching TRBD1. Germline lookup yields CDR1 KGHSH and CDR2 LQKENI. CDR3 length: 17 amino acids. The V and J ends lost 4 bases and 0 bases, in that order; junction bases with no gene match: 10.

The chain couples TRBV14 to TRBJ2-1; 8 nucleotides align to TRBD1. Germline V gives CDR1 SGHDN, CDR2 FVKESK. The CDR3 contains 13 residues. The J segment lost 9 bases and the V segment lost 4 bases, leaving 5 bases of the junction unmatched. CDR3 protein: CASSRDRTGEQFF. CDR3 bases: TGTGCCAGCAGCCGGGACAGGACGGGTGAGCAGTTCTTC.

The V gene is TRBV18, the J gene TRBJ2-7; 11 bases fit TRBD1. Germline V lookup: CDR1 KGHSH, CDR2 LQKENI. The CDR3 has 16 residues. V lost 2 bases, J lost 0 bases, and 3 bases stayed unmatched. The CDR3 DNA sequence: TGTGCCAGCTCACCAAGGGGGACAGGGGGCTCCTACGAGCAGTACTTC. Translated: CASSPRGTGGSYEQYF.

The rearrangement joins TRBV24-1 to TRBJ2-2; D call uncertain. The V gene's germline CDR1 is KGHDR and CDR2 SFDVKD. The CDR3 extends over 18 amino acids. V lost 2 bases to trimming and J lost 4 bases, with 19 bases between them. CDR3 in DNA: TGTGCCACCAGTGATTCCCTGACTTCTAACTCTGGCACCGGGGAGCTGTTTTTT. Translated: CATSDSLTSNSGTGELFF.

V usage is TRBV28 and J usage is TRBJ1-2, with 10 bases aligning to TRBD1. The V and J ends lost 1 base and 8 bases, in that order; junction bases with no gene match: 7. The V gene's germline CDR1 is MDHEN and CDR2 SYDVKM. This CDR3 is built from 15 residues. Here the CDR3 DNA reads TGTGCCAGCAGTTTATACCGGACAGGGGGTGGAGGCTACACCTTC. Its translation is CASSLYRTGGGGYTF.

The rearrangement joins TRBV5-1 to TRBJ1-1, with a tentative D call TRBD1 (6 bases). The germline V gene encodes CDR1 SGHRS and CDR2 YFSETQ. This CDR3 contains 15 residues. Trimming removed 4 bases at V and 0 bases at J, with 13 bases between. In DNA form, the CDR3 reads TGCGCCAGCAGCCACGGACAGCCCTTGAACACTGAAGCTTTCTTT. It yields the protein CASSHGQPLNTEAFF.

This rearrangement joins TRBV7-3 to TRBJ1-3; possibly TRBD1 for D (5 bases). CDR1 and CDR2 from the germline V gene are SGHTA and FQGTGA. The CDR3 runs 14 residues. V was cut by 5 bases and J by 4 bases, with 12 bases left in between. The CDR3 nucleotides are TGTGCCAGCAGCCACGGAGGGACCGGAAACACCATATATTTT. Its translation is CASSHGGTGNTIYF.

The chain couples TRBV7-9 to TRBJ1-4, with 7 nucleotides matching TRBD1. This CDR3 has 14 residues. Trimming cost V 5 bases and J 7 bases; bases outside gene matches: 7. Per the germline V gene, CDR1 is SEHNR and CDR2 is FQNEAQ (reference sequence). The CDR3 protein is CASSPGQYIEKLFF. CDR3 DNA: TGTGCCAGCAGCCCGGGACAGTACATTGAAAAACTGTTTTTT. Complete variable domain (other parts from reference TRBV7-9 and TRBJ1-4): DTGVSQNPRHKITKRGQNVTFRCDPISEHNRLYWYRQTLGQGPEFLTYFQNEAQLEKSRLLSDRFSAERPKGSFSTLEIQRTEQGDSAMYLCASSPGQYIEKLFFGSGTQLSVL.

The J gene is TRBJ1-1, the V gene TRBV7-3; a possible D gene is TRBD1 (5 bases). V lost 6 bases, J lost 5 bases, and 19 bases lay in between. This CDR3 is built from 15 residues. Germline V gene sequence: CDR1 SGHTA, CDR2 FQGTGA. DNA of the CDR3: TGTGCCAGCAGTCCGGACACCTCCGTAGGAACTGAAGCTTTCTTT. This gives the protein CASSPDTSVGTEAFF.

This clone has more than one count but fewer than ten. The chain has TRBV2 and TRBJ1-5; 7 nucleotides line up with TRBD1. The CDR3 has 13 amino acids. V lost 8 bases to trimming and J lost 1 base; unmatched junction nucleotides: 2. Per germline, CDR1 SNHLY and CDR2 FYNNEI. CDR3 DNA sequence: TGTGCCAGCCGGGGACAGAGCAATCAGCCCCAGCATTTT. Encoded protein: CASRGQSNQPQHF.

This clone has only a few counts. The CDR3 DNA follows: TGTGCCATCAGTGAGACTAGCGGGAGTCAAAATGAGCAGTTCTTC. Amino acids: CAISETSGSQNEQFF. This rearrangement joins TRBV10-3 to TRBJ2-1, with 11 bases lining up with TRBD2. The J segment lost 7 bases and the V segment lost 2 bases, leaving 4 bases of the junction unmatched. From germline, CDR1 is ENHRY and CDR2 SYGVKD. The CDR3 consists of 15 residues.

V is TRBV5-6 and J is TRBJ1-2, with D uncertain. Trimming removed 2 bases from V and 3 bases from J, with 11 bases in between. The CDR3 sequence is 14 residues long. Germline values: CDR1 SGHDT, CDR2 YYEEEE. The CDR3 DNA reads as TGTGCCAGCAGCTTCGGGGAAAGTGACTATGGCTACACCTTC. This encodes CASSFGESDYGYTF.

V usage is TRBV28 and J usage is TRBJ1-1; D perhaps matches TRBD1 (6 bases). This CDR3 is 15 amino acids long. CDR1 is MDHEN and CDR2 is SYDVKM in the germline V gene. V dropped 7 bases and J dropped 1 base, with 16 bases sitting between them. In DNA form, the CDR3 reads TGTGCCAGCACCATCCAGGACAGATCGAACACTGAAGCTTTCTTT. This sequence encodes CASTIQDRSNTEAFF.

The V call is TRBV6-1, the J call TRBJ2-5; 12 bases map to TRBD2. The junction had 9 bases not matched to a gene; V was cut back by 4 bases and J by 3 bases. The CDR3 totals 17 residues. Per the germline V gene, CDR1 is MNHNS and CDR2 is SASEGT. CDR3 sequence reads: CASSVNGLAGNKETQYF. For the CDR3, the DNA is TGTGCCAGCAGTGTGAATGGACTAGCGGGGAACAAAGAGACCCAGTACTTC.

This clone was detected only once. The CDR3 sequence is CASSDTGGNYGYTF. The DNA for the CDR3 is TGCGCCAGCAGCGACACAGGGGGGAACTATGGCTACACCTTC. V is TRBV5-1 and J is TRBJ1-2; 8 nucleotides match TRBD1. This CDR3 region has 14 residues. The V and J ends lost 4 bases and 2 bases, in that order; junction bases with no gene match: 4. CDR1 is SGHRS and CDR2 is YFSETQ in the germline V gene.